The 27 T cell receptor beta chains listed next were all sequenced from one sample in a study of read filtering for tumor transcriptome and immune sequencing. This library used roughly 0.4 ug RNA and molecular barcoded adaptors spanning alpha/delta and beta/gamma chains. TCRdb passed the reads through MiXCR, listing each CDR3 protein once. In the table there are tens of thousands of distinct CDR3 sequences, roughly 19% of which are singletons. Sequencing was carried out using a population of CD138-negative cells sorted from bone marrow. Receptor source: a donor at least 40 years old with multiple myeloma.

This clonotype was recorded a few times. The chain employs TRBV27 and TRBJ2-3; the match to TRBD2 covers 13 bases. This CDR3 is built from 16 residues. CDR1 is MNHEY and CDR2 is SMNVEV in the germline V gene (reference sequence). The trim removed 5 bases at V and 4 bases at J, leaving 6 bases unmatched. This CDR3 reads CASSGVLAGGADTQYF. CDR3 DNA sequence: TGTGCCAGCAGTGGCGTACTAGCGGGAGGGGCAGATACGCAGTATTTT.

This clonotype has a count of ten or more. V usage is TRBV28 and J usage is TRBJ2-3; D gene unclear. CDR1 is MDHEN, CDR2 SYDVKM, per germline. The CDR3 runs to 16 residues. V lost 7 bases to trimming and J lost 2 bases, with 19 bases between them. The CDR3 loop reads CASNRRVGISTDTQYF. The CDR3 nucleotides read TGTGCCAGCAATCGGAGAGTGGGGATTTCCACAGATACGCAGTATTTT. Combining the CDR3 with reference TRBV28 and TRBJ2-3 gives the whole variable domain DVKVTQSSRYLVKRTGEKVFLECVQDMDHENMFWYRQDPGLGLRLIYFSYDVKMKEKGDIPEGYSVSREKKERFSLILESASTNQTSMYLCASNRRVGISTDTQYFGPGTRLTVL.

This clonotype was found a few times. The chain joins TRBV29-1 to TRBJ1-1; tentatively, D is TRBD1 (5 bases). Trimming stripped 4 bases from V and 5 bases from J, with 17 bases between. The CDR3 loop spans 14 amino acids. Germline lookup yields CDR1 SQVTM and CDR2 ANQGSEA. Here the CDR3 DNA reads TGCAGCGTTGCTGGGGCAGGTAGTGGAACTGAAGCTTTCTTT. Protein sequence: CSVAGAGSGTEAFF.

This clonotype showed up many times. The chain uses TRBV6-5 and TRBJ1-5; tentative D call: TRBD1 (5 bases). V gave up 5 bases and J gave up 0 bases, with 8 bases separating them. This CDR3 has 14 residues. Germline V CDR1 and CDR2: MNHEY, SVGAGI. The CDR3 loop is CASSRQYSNQPQHF. The CDR3 DNA follows: TGTGCCAGCAGTCGACAGTATAGCAATCAGCCCCAGCATTTT.

This clonotype was recorded a few times. A much larger clone lies one base from this, so it may be a read error. The chain is built from TRBV12-3 or TRBV12-4 and TRBJ1-5; no clear D gene. This CDR3 region has 13 residues. CDR3 amino acids: CASSPNSDQPRHF. The CDR3 bases are TGTGCCAGCAGTCCCAATTCCGATCAGCCCCGGCATTTT.

In its sample, this clonotype was seen a few times. A read error may explain this, as a much larger clone is one base away. The chain has TRBV29-1 and TRBJ2-4, with TRBD2 matching over 7 bases. This CDR3 has 12 residues. V lost 4 bases and J lost 5; bases outside the gene matches: 2. Germline V gene sequence: CDR1 SQVTM, CDR2 ANQGSEA. CDR3 sequence: CSVASGQNIQYF. The DNA for the CDR3 is TGCAGCGTTGCTAGCGGACAAAACATTCAGTACTTC. Full variable domain (missing parts from reference TRBV29-1 and TRBJ2-4): SAVISQKPSRDICQRGTSLTIQCQVDSQVTMMFWYRQQPGQSLTLIATANQGSEATYESGFVIDKFPISRPNLTFSTLTVSNMSPEDSSIYLCSVASGQNIQYFGAGTRLSVL.

The J gene is TRBJ1-3, the V gene TRBV7-8; no definite D call. Trimming pared 5 bases from V and 14 bases from J, leaving 25 bases between. The CDR3 covers 15 residues. Germline CDR1 SGHVS, CDR2 FQNEAQ. The CDR3 coding sequence is TGTGCCAGCAGCGATAGCGGGCTCCGTCTGGGTTCCCTATATTTT. Amino acids: CASSDSGLRLGSLYF.

By share, this clonotype ranks as medium-sized (0.01 to 0.1%). V is TRBV7-2 and J is TRBJ2-1; 8 nucleotides align to TRBD1. The CDR3 runs to 14 residues. The V segment lost 5 bases and the J segment 6 bases; nucleotides outside the gene matches: 6. CDR1 and CDR2 (germline): SGHTA, FQGNSA. CDR3: CASSTRQGSNEQFF. The CDR3 nucleotides read TGTGCCAGCAGCACGAGACAGGGGAGCAATGAGCAGTTCTTC.

This clonotype was seen only a few times. This chain links TRBV12-3 or TRBV12-4 with TRBJ2-3; weak D call: TRBD2 (6 bases). Trimming stripped 10 bases from V and 0 bases from J, with 17 bases between. The CDR3 covers 15 residues. Here the CDR3 DNA reads TGTGCCAACTGTCCGCGGGGAACTAGCACAGATACGCAGTATTTT. It specifies CANCPRGTSTDTQYF.

This clonotype was counted many times. A much larger clone differs by one base, so this may be a read error. The gene calls are TRBV19 and TRBJ1-1, with D perhaps TRBD1 (5 bases). The CDR3 extends over 15 amino acids. Per germline, CDR1 LNHDA and CDR2 SQIVND (reference sequence). CDR3 coding DNA: TGTGCCAGTAGTATCCCCGGACGAAAGGACACTGAAGCTCTCTTT. Translation: CASSIPGRKDTEALF.

As concerns this clonotype: No conserved phenylalanine or tryptophan is present at the end of the CDR3, so a read error is the likely explanation. The chain has TRBV30 and TRBJ2-7; TRBD1 aligns across 7 bases. Trimming cost V 5 bases and J 8 bases; bases outside gene matches: 15. CDR3 length: 14 residues. Per the germline V gene, CDR1 is GTSNPN and CDR2 is SVGIG (reference sequence). The CDR3 DNA follows: TGTGCCTGGGAATACCGGGACAGCCGCCCCAAGCAGTACTTA. This translates into CAWEYRDSRPKQYL.

This chain uses TRBV27 with TRBJ2-1, with D uncertain. Germline CDR1 reads MNHEY; CDR2 reads SMNVEV (reference sequence). Trimming took 8 bases from V and 1 from J, leaving 12 bases between them. CDR3 size: 14 residues. CDR3 DNA sequence: TGTGCCAGCTTTGCAGTTGGTTCCTACAATGAGCAGTTCTTC. Its protein product is CASFAVGSYNEQFF.

Ten or more counts support this clonotype. The rearrangement uses TRBV7-2 and TRBJ2-2; no definite D call. This CDR3 has 15 amino acids. CDR1 SGHTA and CDR2 FQGNSA come from the germline V gene. Trimming left V 0 bases short and J 6 bases short, with 11 bases between. CDR3 DNA sequence: TGTGCCAGCAGCTTAGCGAGGCAGGTCCCCGGGGAGCTGTTTTTT. It translates to CASSLARQVPGELFF.

This clonotype rates as medium-sized. The V and J genes are TRBV7-9 and TRBJ1-1, with D unresolved. V shed 0 bases and J shed 4 bases, with 9 bases lying between them. The CDR3 runs 14 residues. Germline loops: CDR1 SEHNR, CDR2 FQNEAQ (reference sequence). CDR3 amino acids: CASSLAGVVTEAFF. The CDR3 DNA follows: TGTGCCAGCAGCTTAGCGGGAGTGGTCACTGAAGCTTTCTTT.

This clonotype was recorded many times. V usage is TRBV12-3 or TRBV12-4 and J usage is TRBJ2-2; no definite D call. Trimming removed 3 bases from V and 8 bases from J, with 4 bases in between. CDR3 size: 11 residues. The CDR3 DNA reads as TGTGCCAGCAGTTTCTGGGGGGAGCTGTTTTTT. Translating gives CASSFWGELFF.

This clonotype has at least ten counts. The chain's CDR3 is CASSGSRDREDNEQFF. The CDR3 DNA reads as TGTGCCAGCAGCGGGAGCCGGGACAGGGAGGACAATGAGCAGTTCTTC. The chain uses TRBV2 and TRBJ2-1, with 9 bases fitting TRBD1. CDR3 length equals 16 residues. The germline V gene encodes CDR1 SNHLY and CDR2 FYNNEI. J was trimmed by 5 bases and V by 6 bases; bases with no gene match: 11.

The V and J genes are TRBV20-1 and TRBJ2-1; tentatively, D is TRBD2 (5 bases). V lost 8 bases and J 2 bases, leaving 16 bases between the germline ends. Germline V gives CDR1 DFQATT, CDR2 SNEGSKA (reference sequence). There are 14 residues in the CDR3. The chain's CDR3 is CSTLARGAYNEQFF. Written as DNA, the CDR3 is TGCAGTACCTTAGCGCGAGGCGCCTACAATGAGCAGTTCTTC.

The chain couples TRBV7-2 to TRBJ2-7; 11 bases match TRBD2. This CDR3 region has 15 residues. The J segment lost 3 bases and the V segment lost 5 bases, leaving 6 bases of the junction unmatched. The germline gives CDR1 SGHTA, CDR2 FQGNSA. CDR3 region: CASSLGGTSGYEQYF. The CDR3 DNA sequence: TGTGCCAGCAGCCTAGGAGGGACTAGCGGCTACGAGCAGTACTTC.

On this clonotype itself: A read error may be the cause here, since a much bigger clone is one base away. V and J are TRBV4-1 and TRBJ2-2, with D perhaps TRBD2 (6 bases). Germline lookup yields CDR1 MGHRA and CDR2 YSYEKL. Trimming removed 1 base from V and 6 bases from J, with 12 bases in between. This CDR3 is 15 amino acids long. DNA of the CDR3: TGCGCCAGCAGCCAAGCTGCGCGGGGACCCGGGGAGCTGTTTTTT. Translated: CASSQAARGPGELFF.

In its sample, this clonotype was seen many times. The V call is TRBV3-1, the J call TRBJ2-2, with D possibly matching TRBD2 (6 bases). V lost 3 bases to trimming and J lost 6 bases, with 11 bases between them. This CDR3 is 14 amino acids long. Germline values: CDR1 LGHDT, CDR2 YNNKEL (reference sequence). The CDR3 sequence is CASSQLAIAGELFF. For the CDR3, the DNA is TGTGCCAGCAGCCAGCTAGCGATCGCCGGGGAGCTGTTTTTT.

A remark on this clonotype: It may be a read error: a sequence one base away is much more abundant. The chain couples TRBV2 to TRBJ1-5, with 7 bases matching TRBD1. The junction had 11 bases not matched to a gene; V was cut back by 6 bases and J by 6 bases. Looked up from germline, CDR1 is SNHLY and CDR2 is FYNNEI. This CDR3 has 15 amino acids. The DNA of the CDR3 is TGTGCCAGCAGACCTGACAGGGTGGGCATTCAGCCCCAGCATTTT. It encodes CASRPDRVGIQPQHF.

This clonotype was detected ten times or more. The rearrangement joins TRBV18 to TRBJ1-5; D remains ambiguous. The V end was cut by 3 bases, the J end by 0 bases, with 9 bases between. The V gene's germline CDR1 is KGHSH and CDR2 LQKENI. The CDR3 consists of 15 residues. This CDR3 is CASSPAATSNQPQHF. CDR3 nucleotide sequence: TGTGCCAGCTCACCGGCCGCTACTAGCAATCAGCCCCAGCATTTT.

Many counts were recorded for this clonotype. V is TRBV20-1 and J is TRBJ2-7; D is possibly TRBD1 or TRBD2 (6 bases each). Germline assignment: CDR1 DFQATT and CDR2 SNEGSKA (reference sequence). This CDR3 has 15 amino acids. The ends were cut back, 2 bases at V and 1 base at J, with 15 bases in the middle. The CDR3 protein is CSARFGRRGSYEQYF. The CDR3 DNA reads as TGCAGTGCTAGATTCGGACGGAGGGGGTCCTACGAGCAGTACTTC.

This clonotype turned up a few times. This CDR3 reads CASSGTTAPGELFF. CDR3 in DNA: TGTGCCAGCTCGGGGACTACCGCCCCCGGGGAGCTGTTTTTT. V usage is TRBV2 and J usage is TRBJ2-2; 7 bases are shared with TRBD2. This CDR3 is 14 amino acids long. The germline CDR1 and CDR2 sequences are SNHLY and FYNNEI. With 8 bases clipped from V and 6 bases from J, the junction kept 9 bases outside the gene matches.

This clonotype has just a few counts. The chain recombines TRBV29-1 with TRBJ1-1; D is undetermined. There are 16 residues in the CDR3. CDR1 SQVTM and CDR2 ANQGSEA come from the germline V gene. The germline V and J ends were trimmed by 6 bases and 3 bases, with 23 bases remaining between them. CDR3 loop: CSVVRAPGGWHTEAFF. Written as DNA, the CDR3 is TGCAGCGTGGTCCGGGCCCCAGGAGGGTGGCACACTGAAGCTTTCTTT.

Remarks on this clonotype: This could be a read error, since a much larger clone is one nucleotide away. V is TRBV6-1 and J is TRBJ1-2; D not certain. V dropped 8 bases and J dropped 8 bases, with 18 bases sitting between them. The CDR3 totals 13 residues. Per the germline V gene, CDR1 is MNHNS and CDR2 is SASEGT. CDR3 sequence (DNA): TGTGCCAGCCACTTCAGCAATGGAGCCGGCTACACCTTC. Amino acid sequence: CASHFSNGAGYTF.

The chain joins TRBV6-5 to TRBJ2-1; D is possibly TRBD2 (5 bases). With 0 bases removed from V and 9 bases from J, the gap between germline ends came to 18 bases. The CDR3 runs to 16 residues. Germline V gene data show CDR1 as MNHEY and CDR2 as SVGAGI. The CDR3: CASSYSPSGRNGEQFF. The CDR3 coding sequence is TGTGCCAGCAGTTACTCGCCAAGCGGCCGGAATGGTGAGCAGTTCTTC.